The entry that follows covers one T cell receptor beta chain sequence. Its antigen remains unidentified. The entry originates in a study of T and B cells in COVID-19 patients. Study context: COVID-19 patients gave peripheral blood either during active infection or after recovery. Of over 18 active-infection patients, about a dozen were critically ill with mechanical ventilation or extracorporeal membrane oxygenation.

BIOMED2 TRB-A/B primer pools were used in multiplex TRB PCR. TCRdb re-derived calls from the multiplex PCR reads in MiXCR, one entry per CDR3 protein. Here the sample spans approximately 2,300 distinct CDR3 sequences, 25% to 30% being singletons. Trimming left V 4 bases short and J 2 bases short, with 20 bases between. The germline V gene encodes CDR1 SGDLS and CDR2 YYNGEE. This CDR3 spans 17 amino acids. TRB was amplified from about 260-540 ng of blood genomic DNA. Overall study findings and caveats: CD4+, regulatory T cell, CD8+ and sorted SARS-CoV-2-responsive or tetramer+ T cells were not yet sequenced.

The genes are TRBV9 and TRBJ2-3; D possibly corresponds to TRBD2 (6 bases). The sequence was collected from a human donor with active COVID-19. Sequencing used blood. The CDR3: CASSIEASAKNTDTQYF. The CDR3 DNA sequence: TGTGCCAGCAGCATTGAGGCTAGCGCGAAGAACACAGATACGCAGTATTTT.